The entry below describes one TCR beta chain. This sample is drawn from a study of PD-L1 blockade in urothelial cancer. On the study more broadly: Dosed intravenously at 1,200 mg every 3 weeks, atezolizumab was initiated by patients at some point between 2012 and 2014.

Sequencing used immunoSEQ multiplex PCR; TCRdb keeps in-frame clones, though not all of them. The sample yields tens of thousands of clones, approximately 86% seen once. The CDR3 consists of 15 residues. The starting material was PBMCs, obtained around atezolizumab (anti-PD-L1) treatment. This clonotype originated in a man aged 60 to 75 with urothelial cancer. The chain carries TRBV21-1 and TRBJ1-5. TRBV21-1 is recorded as a pseudogene. The CDR3 coding sequence is TGTGCCAGCAGCGGAACCGGGAGGCGCAATCAGCCCCAGCATTTT. Translating it yields CASSGTGRRNQPQHF.